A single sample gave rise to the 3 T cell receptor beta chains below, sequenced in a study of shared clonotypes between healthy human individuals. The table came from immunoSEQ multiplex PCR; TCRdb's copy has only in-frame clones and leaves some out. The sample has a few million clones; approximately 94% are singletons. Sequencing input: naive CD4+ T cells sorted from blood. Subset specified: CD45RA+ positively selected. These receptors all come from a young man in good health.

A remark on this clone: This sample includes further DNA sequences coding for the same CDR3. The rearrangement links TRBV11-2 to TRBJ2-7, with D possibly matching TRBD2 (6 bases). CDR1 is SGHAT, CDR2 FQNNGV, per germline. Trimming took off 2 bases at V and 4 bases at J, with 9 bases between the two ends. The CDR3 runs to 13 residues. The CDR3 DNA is TGTGCCAGCAGCTTATATCGGGGGTACGAGCAGTACTTC. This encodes CASSLYRGYEQYF.

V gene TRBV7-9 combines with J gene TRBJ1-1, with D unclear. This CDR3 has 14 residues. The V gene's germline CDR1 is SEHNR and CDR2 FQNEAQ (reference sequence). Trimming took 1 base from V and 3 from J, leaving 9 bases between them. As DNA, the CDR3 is TGTGCCAGCAGCTTAGATGGACGGGACACTGAAGCTTTCTTT. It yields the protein CASSLDGRDTEAFF.

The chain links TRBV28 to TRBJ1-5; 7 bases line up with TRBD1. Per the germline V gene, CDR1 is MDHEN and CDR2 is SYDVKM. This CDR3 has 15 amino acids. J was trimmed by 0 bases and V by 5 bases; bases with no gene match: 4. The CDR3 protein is CASSETGNSNQPQHF. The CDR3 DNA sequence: TGTGCCAGCAGTGAGACAGGGAATAGCAATCAGCCCCAGCATTTT. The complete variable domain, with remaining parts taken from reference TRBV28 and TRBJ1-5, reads DVKVTQSSRYLVKRTGEKVFLECVQDMDHENMFWYRQDPGLGLRLIYFSYDVKMKEKGDIPEGYSVSREKKERFSLILESASTNQTSMYLCASSETGNSNQPQHFGDGTRLSIL.